This T cell receptor (beta chain) came from a study of CD8+CD57+ T cells in acquired aplastic anemia (dated by TCRdb to about 2018). Some background on the complete study: On average, sorted CD4+ and CD8+ cells yielded around 3.5 ug of extracted DNA, with a range of about 0.18 to 27.4 ug. CD8+CD57+ expansion was defined as frequency above the mean frequency observed in healthy subjects. Points the paper makes about the study in general: Around 30 CD8+ CDR3 sequences were found in both patients and controls but appeared to be highly expressed in patients and within the immunodominant clones of the patients. No significant difference in CD8+ Simpson's diversity was found between patients and healthy controls (P=0.060).

Profiling of TCR beta VDJ combinations and CDR3 sequences used genomic DNA as the template. TCR repertoire sequencing was run on an Illumina HiSeq 2000. From the authors' description of their analysis: TRBV/TRBJ rearrangement plots, CDR3 size and DJ length profiles, and Simpson's diversity index were used to evaluate the repertoires. Whichever DNA sequence was most abundant in the deep sequencing data was defined as the immunodominant clone. CDR3 amino acid sequences were screened for sharing across subjects and compared with published repertoires and the VDJdb database. Through fastp at Q25 and MiXCR, TCRdb rebuilt clones from the public reads, retaining in-frame beta chains. Identical CDR3 protein sequences are pooled into one entry, listed with their most common genes and DNA. The V and J calls and clone size are TCRdb's, not the authors'. The sample table holds 200,000 or so distinct CDR3 sequences, of which over 40% were seen once. Around 20% of the sample lies in the top ten.

Flow cytometry had shown CD8+CD57+ cell expansion in the patients selected for sequencing. Every patient had severe acquired aplastic anemia, diagnosed using the International Study of Aplastic Anemia and Agranulocytosis and Camitta criteria. No patient had received any therapy when blood was sampled. In this study, sorted CD4+ and CD8+ T cells from the blood of healthy subjects and of severe aplastic anemia patients had their TCR repertoires deep-sequenced. Patients were enrolled under clinicaltrials.gov protocols 00001620, 01623167, 00001397, 00071045, 00081523 and 00961064 in the USA. Ficoll-Paque density gradient centrifugation was used to isolate peripheral blood mononuclear cells. CD4+ and CD8+ T cells were sorted by FACS or magnetic beads before DNA extraction. Taken from the germline V gene, the CDR1 and CDR2 loops are SNHLY and FYNNEI. CDR3 length: 14 amino acids, cysteine to phenylalanine. Only the CDR3 DNA is retained, 42 bases long and in frame from the first base. V is clipped by 7 bases and J by 1 base, and the sequence between their germline boundaries is 12 bases long.

On this clonotype: The specificity of this receptor is unknown. Base quality data are lacking; no much larger clone is found one base away.

The V gene is TRBV2 and the J gene is TRBJ2-3; the D gene could be either TRBD1 or TRBD2, each agreeing at 5 bases. The receptor was isolated from a human donor with aplastic anemia. Sequenced: sorted CD4+, CD8+, or CD8+CD57+ T cells (not recorded which) from PBMCs. The DNA sequence is given as TGTGCCAGCAATCGGGACGTGGGCACAGATACGCAGTATTTT. The resulting protein is CASNRDVGTDTQYF.